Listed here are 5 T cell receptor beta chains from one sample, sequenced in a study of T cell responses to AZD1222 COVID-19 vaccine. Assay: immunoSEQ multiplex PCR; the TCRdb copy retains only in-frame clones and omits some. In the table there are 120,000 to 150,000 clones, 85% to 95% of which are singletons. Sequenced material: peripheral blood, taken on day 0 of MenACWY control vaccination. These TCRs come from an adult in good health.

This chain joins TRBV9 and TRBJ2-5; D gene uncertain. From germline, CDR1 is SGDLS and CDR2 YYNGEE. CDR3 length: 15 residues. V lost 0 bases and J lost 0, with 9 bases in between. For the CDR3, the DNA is TGTGCCAGCAGCGTAGGAGGTGTAAACCAAGAGACCCAGTACTTC. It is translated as CASSVGGVNQETQYF.

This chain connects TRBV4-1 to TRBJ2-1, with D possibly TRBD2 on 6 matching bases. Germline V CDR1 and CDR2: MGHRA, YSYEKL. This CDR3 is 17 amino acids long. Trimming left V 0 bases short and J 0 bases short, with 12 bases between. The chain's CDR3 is CASSQDPGGISYNEQFF. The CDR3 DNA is TGCGCCAGCAGCCAAGATCCTGGGGGGATCTCCTACAATGAGCAGTTCTTC.

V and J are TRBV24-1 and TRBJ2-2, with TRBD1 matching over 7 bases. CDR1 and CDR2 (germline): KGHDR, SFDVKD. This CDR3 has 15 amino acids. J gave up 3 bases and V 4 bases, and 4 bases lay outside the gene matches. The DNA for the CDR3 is TGTGCCACCAGTGACCCCGACAGGGACACCGGGGAGCTGTTTTTT. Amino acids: CATSDPDRDTGELFF.

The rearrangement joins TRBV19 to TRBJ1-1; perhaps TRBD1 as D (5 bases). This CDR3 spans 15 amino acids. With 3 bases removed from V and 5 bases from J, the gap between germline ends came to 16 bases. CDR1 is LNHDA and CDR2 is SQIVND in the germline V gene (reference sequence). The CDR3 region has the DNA TGTGCCAGTAGTATCCGGGGGGAAGGAACGACTGAAGCTTTCTTT. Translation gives CASSIRGEGTTEAFF.

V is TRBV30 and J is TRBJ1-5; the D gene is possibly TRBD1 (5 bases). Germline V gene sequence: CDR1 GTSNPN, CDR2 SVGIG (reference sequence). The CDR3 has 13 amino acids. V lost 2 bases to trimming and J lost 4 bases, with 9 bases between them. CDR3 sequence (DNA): TGTGCCTGGAGTCCCGGGGGGAATCAGCCCCAGCATTTT. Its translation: CAWSPGGNQPQHF.